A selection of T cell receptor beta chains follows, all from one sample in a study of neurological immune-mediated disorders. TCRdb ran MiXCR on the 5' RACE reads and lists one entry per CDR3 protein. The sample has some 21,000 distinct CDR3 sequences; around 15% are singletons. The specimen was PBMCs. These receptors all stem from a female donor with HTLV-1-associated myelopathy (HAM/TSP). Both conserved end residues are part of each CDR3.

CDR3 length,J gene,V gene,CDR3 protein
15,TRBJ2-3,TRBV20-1,CSASLRSGSADTQYF
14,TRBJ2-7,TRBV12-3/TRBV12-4,CASKTGTGPYEQYF
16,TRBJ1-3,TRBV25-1,CASSELAASSGNTIYF
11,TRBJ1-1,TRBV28,CASSEGTGAFF
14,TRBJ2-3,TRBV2,CASSSQRGTDTQYF
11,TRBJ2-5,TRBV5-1,CASSFQETQYF
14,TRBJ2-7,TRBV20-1,CSARVLARNYEQYF
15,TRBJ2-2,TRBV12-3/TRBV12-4,CASSLYGGETGELFF
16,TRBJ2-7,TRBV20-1,CSARDPRGQNSYEQYF
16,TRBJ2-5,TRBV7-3,CASSIGTSGIIETQYF
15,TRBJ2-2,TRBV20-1,CSARDSGTNTGELFF
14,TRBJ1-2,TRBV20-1,CSASTGDTTYGYTF
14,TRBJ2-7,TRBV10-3,CAISGGGALYEQYF
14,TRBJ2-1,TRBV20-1,CSALTSGRYNEQFF
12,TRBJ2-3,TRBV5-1,CASSPNTDTQYF
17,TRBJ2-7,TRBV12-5,CASGLPHRGVGAYEQYF
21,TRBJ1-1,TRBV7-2,CASSFYICSAHPRTGAIGAFF
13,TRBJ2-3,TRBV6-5,CASSPDRSDTQYF
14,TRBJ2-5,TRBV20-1,CSARSTGGLETQYF
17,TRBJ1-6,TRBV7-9,CASSNPPGGGVLSHLHF
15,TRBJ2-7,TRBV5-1,CASSWGLAGDLEQYF
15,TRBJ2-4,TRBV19,CASSPEGYNLPIQYF
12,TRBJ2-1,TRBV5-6,CASDRDGGRGFF
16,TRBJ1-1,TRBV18,CASSTGEGFMNTEAFF
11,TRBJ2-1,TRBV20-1,CSAPSLGEQFF
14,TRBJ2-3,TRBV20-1,CSAGTTSGTDTQYF
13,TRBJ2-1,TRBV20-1,CSGKSGVYNEQFF
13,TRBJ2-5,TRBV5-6,CASRLAGARTQYF
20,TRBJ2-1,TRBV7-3,CASSPKPGLAGARGSNEQFF
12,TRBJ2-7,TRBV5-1,CASSQGGTNQYF
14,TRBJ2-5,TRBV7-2,CASSITGGRETQYF
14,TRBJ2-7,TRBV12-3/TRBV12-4,CASSPREDSYEQYF
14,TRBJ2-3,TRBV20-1,CSAIRDSSTDTQYF
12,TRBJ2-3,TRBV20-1,CSATTGTDTQYF
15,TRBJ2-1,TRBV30,CAWSVDGTKNNEQFF
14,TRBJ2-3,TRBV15,CATSRYKLAYTQYF
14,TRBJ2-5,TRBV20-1,CSAQDAGGPETQYF
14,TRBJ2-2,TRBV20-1,CSAGTTGRHGELFF
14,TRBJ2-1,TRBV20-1,CSARTSGVNNEQFF
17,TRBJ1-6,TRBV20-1,CSARGGGIRSYNSPLHF